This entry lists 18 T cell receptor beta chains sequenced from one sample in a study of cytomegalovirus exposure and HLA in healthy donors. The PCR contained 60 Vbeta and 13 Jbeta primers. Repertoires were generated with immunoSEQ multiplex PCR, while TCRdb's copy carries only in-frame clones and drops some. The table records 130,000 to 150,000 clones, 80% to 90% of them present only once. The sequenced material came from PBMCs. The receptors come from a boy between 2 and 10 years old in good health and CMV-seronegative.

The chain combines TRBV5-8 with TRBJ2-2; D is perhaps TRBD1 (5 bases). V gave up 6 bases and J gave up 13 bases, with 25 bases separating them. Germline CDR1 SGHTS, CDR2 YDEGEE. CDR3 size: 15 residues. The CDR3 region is CASTFSWTFLPWLFF. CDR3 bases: TGTGCCAGCACCTTCTCTTGGACATTCCTTCCGTGGCTGTTTTTT.

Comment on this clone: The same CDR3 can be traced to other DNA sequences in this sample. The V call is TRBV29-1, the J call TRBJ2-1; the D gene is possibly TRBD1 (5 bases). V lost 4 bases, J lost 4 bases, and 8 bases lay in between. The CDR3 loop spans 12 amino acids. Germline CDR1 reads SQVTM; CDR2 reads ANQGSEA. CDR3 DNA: TGCAGCGTTGGTTCAGGGTACAATGAGCAGTTCTTC. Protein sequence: CSVGSGYNEQFF.

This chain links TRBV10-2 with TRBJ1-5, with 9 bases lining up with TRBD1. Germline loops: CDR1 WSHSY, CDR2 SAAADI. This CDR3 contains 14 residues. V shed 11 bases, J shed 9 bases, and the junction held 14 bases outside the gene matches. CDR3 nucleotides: TGCGCCTCACGGGACAGGGACTTTCGTTTGCCCCAGCATTTT. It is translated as CASRDRDFRLPQHF.

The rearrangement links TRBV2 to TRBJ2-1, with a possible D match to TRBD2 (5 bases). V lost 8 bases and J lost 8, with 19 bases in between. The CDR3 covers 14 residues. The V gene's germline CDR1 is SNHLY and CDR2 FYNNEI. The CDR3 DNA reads TGTGCCAGCGATGAGAGGGATGCGTGGGATGAGCAGTTCTTC. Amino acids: CASDERDAWDEQFF.

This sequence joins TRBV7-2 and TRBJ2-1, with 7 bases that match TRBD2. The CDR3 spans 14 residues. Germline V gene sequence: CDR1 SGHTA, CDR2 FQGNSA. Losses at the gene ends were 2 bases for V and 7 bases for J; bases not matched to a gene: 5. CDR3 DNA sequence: TGTGCCAGCAGCTTATTTGGCGGGAGTAATGAGCAGTTCTTC. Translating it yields CASSLFGGSNEQFF.

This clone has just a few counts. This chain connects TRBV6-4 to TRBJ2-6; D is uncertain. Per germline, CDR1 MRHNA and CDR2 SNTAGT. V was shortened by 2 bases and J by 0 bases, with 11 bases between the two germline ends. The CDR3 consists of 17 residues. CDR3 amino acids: CASSDTPSGSGANVLTF. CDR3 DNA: TGTGCCAGCAGTGACACCCCTTCGGGCTCTGGGGCCAACGTCCTGACTTTC.

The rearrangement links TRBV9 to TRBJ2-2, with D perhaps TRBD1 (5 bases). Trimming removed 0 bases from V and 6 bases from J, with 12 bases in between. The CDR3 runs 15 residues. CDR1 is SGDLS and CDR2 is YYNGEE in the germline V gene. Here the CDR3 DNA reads TGTGCCAGCAGCGTAGGACCAGGGTTCCCCGGGGAGCTGTTTTTT. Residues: CASSVGPGFPGELFF.

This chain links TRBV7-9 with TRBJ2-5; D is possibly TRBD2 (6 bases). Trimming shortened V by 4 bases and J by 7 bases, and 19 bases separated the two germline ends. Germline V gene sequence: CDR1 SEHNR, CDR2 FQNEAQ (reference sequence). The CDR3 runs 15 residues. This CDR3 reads CASSSGGVRAMTQYF. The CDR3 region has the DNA TGTGCCAGCAGCTCCGGAGGGGTCAGGGCCATGACCCAGTACTTC. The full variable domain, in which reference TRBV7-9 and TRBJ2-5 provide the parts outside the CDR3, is DTGVSQNPRHKITKRGQNVTFRCDPISEHNRLYWYRQTLGQGPEFLTYFQNEAQLEKSRLLSDRFSAERPKGSFSTLEIQRTEQGDSAMYLCASSSGGVRAMTQYFGPGTRLLVL.

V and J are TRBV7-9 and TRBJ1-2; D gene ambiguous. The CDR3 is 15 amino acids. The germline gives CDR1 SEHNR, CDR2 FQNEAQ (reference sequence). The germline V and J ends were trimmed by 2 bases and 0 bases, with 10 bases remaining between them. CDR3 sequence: CASSLNNHSNYGYTF. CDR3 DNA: TGTGCCAGCAGCTTAAATAATCACTCTAACTATGGCTACACCTTC.

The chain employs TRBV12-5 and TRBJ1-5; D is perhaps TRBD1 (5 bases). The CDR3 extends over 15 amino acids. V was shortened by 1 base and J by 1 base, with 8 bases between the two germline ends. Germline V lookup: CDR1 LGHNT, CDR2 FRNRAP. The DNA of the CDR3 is TGTGCTAGTGGTTTGGGACAGCCAAGCAATCAGCCCCAGCATTTT. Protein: CASGLGQPSNQPQHF.

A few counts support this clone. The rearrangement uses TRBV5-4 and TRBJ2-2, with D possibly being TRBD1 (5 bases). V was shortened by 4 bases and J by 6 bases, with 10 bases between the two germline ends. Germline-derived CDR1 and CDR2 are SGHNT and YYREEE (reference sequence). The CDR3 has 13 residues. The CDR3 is CASSIRGPGELFF. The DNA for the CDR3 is TGTGCCAGCAGCATTAGGGGCCCCGGGGAGCTGTTTTTT.

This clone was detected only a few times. The CDR3 nucleotides read TGCGCCAGCAGCCCTGACACAGGGGGCGCGGATGGCGAGCAGTACTTC. This codes for CASSPDTGGADGEQYF. This rearrangement joins TRBV4-3 to TRBJ2-7; 9 bases are shared with TRBD1. V shed 4 bases and J 6 bases; nucleotides not matched to a gene: 13. Germline-derived CDR1 and CDR2 are LGHNA and YSLEER. The CDR3 is 16 amino acids.

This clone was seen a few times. The CDR3 nucleotides read TGTGCCAGCAGTTCAGGGCTGGCGTCCTACGAGCAGTACTTC. Protein sequence: CASSSGLASYEQYF. The chain joins TRBV5-4 to TRBJ2-7; D is possibly TRBD1 (5 bases). V lost 5 bases and J lost 1, with 13 bases in between. The CDR3 is 14 amino acids. The germline gives CDR1 SGHNT, CDR2 YYREEE (reference sequence).

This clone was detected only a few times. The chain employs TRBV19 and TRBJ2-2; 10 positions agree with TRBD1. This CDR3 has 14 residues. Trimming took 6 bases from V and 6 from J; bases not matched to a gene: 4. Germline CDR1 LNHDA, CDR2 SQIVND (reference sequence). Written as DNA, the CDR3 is TGTGCCAGTAGGGGGACAGGGGACGCCGGGGAGCTGTTTTTT. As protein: CASRGTGDAGELFF.

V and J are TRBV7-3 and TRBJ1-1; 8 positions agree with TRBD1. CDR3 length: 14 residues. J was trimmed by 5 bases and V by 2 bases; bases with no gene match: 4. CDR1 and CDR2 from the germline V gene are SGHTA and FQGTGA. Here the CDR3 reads CASSLQGAETEAFF. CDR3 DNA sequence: TGTGCCAGCAGCTTACAGGGGGCAGAGACTGAAGCTTTCTTT.

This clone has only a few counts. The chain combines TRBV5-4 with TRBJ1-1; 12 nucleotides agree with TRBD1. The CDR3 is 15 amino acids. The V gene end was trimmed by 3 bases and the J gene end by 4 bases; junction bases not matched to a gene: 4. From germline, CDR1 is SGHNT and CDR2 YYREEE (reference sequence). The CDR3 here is CASSSRDRGRTEAFF. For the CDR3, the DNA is TGTGCCAGCAGCTCGAGGGACAGGGGGCGCACTGAAGCTTTCTTT.

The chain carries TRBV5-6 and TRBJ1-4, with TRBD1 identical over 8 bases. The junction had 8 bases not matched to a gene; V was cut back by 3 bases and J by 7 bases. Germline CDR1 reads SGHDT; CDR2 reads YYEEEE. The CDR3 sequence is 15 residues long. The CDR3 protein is CASSSAGGAVEKLFF. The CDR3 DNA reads TGTGCCAGCAGCTCTGCAGGGGGCGCGGTTGAAAAACTGTTTTTT. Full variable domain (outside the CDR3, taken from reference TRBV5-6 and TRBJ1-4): DAGVTQSPTHLIKTRGQQVTLRCSPKSGHDTVSWYQQALGQGPQFIFQYYEEEERQRGNFPDRFSGHQFPNYSSELNVNALLLGDSALYLCASSSAGGAVEKLFFGSGTQLSVL.

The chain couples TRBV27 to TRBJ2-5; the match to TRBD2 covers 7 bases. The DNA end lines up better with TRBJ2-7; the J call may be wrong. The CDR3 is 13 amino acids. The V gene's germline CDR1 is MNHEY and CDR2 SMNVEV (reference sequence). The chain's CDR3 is CASGAGRPHEQYF. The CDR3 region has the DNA TGTGCCTCTGGAGCGGGGCGCCCCCACGAGCAGTACTTC.